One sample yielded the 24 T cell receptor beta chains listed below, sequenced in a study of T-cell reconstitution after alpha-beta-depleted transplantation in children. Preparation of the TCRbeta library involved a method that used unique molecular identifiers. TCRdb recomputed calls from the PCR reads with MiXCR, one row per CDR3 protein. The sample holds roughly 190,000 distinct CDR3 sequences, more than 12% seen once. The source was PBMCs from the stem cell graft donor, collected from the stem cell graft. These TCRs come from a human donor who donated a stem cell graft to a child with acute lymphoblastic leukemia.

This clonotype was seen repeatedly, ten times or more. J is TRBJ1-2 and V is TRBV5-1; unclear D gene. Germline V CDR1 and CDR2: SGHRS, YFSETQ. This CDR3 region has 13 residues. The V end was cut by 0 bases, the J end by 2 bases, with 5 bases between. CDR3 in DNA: TGCGCCAGCAGCTTGGGGTCAAACTATGGCTACACCTTC. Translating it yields CASSLGSNYGYTF.

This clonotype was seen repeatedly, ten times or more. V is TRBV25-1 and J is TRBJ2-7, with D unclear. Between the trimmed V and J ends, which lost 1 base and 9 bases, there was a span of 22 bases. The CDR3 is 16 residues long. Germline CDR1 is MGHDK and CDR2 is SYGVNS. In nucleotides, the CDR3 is TGTGCCAGCAGTGAATTCTACGAGCCACCAATTCTGGGGCAGTACTTC. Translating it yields CASSEFYEPPILGQYF.

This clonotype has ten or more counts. CDR3 in DNA: TGTGCCACCAACCAACAGGGTGGGTACAATGAGCAGTTCTTC. Translated, it gives CATNQQGGYNEQFF. J is TRBJ2-1 and V is TRBV12-3 or TRBV12-4; D perhaps matches TRBD1 (6 bases). The length of the CDR3 is 14 residues. Trimming removed 10 bases at V and 4 bases at J, with 17 bases between.

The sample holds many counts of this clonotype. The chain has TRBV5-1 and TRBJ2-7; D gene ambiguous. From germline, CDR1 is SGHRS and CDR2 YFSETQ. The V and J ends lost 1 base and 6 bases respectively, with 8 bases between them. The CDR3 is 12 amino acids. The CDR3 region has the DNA TGCGCCAGCAGCTTGAACCCGGGCGAGCAGTACTTC. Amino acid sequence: CASSLNPGEQYF. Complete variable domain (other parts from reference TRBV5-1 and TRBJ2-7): KAGVTQTPRYLIKTRGQQVTLSCSPISGHRSVSWYQQTPGQGLQFLFEYFSETQRNKGNFPGRFSGRQFSNSRSEMNVSTLELGDSALYLCASSLNPGEQYFGPGTRLTVT.

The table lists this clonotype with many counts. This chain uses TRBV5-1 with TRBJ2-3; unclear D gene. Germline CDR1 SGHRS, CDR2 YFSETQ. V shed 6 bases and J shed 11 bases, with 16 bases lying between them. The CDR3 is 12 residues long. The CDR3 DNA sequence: TGCGCCAGCAACGAACCTGGGCAGGTGCAGTATTTT. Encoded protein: CASNEPGQVQYF. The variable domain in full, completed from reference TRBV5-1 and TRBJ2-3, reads KAGVTQTPRYLIKTRGQQVTLSCSPISGHRSVSWYQQTPGQGLQFLFEYFSETQRNKGNFPGRFSGRQFSNSRSEMNVSTLELGDSALYLCASNEPGQVQYFGPGTRLTVL.

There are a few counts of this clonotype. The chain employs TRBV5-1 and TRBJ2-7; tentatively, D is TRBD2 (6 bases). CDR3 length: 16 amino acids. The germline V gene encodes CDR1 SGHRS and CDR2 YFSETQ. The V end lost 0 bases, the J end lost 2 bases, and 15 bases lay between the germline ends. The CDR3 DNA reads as TGCGCCAGCAGCTTGGGTTTTCGCGGGACCCCCTACGAGCAGTACTTC. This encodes CASSLGFRGTPYEQYF.

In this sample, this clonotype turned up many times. This CDR3 reads CASSLQTENTEAFF. CDR3 in DNA: TGTGCCAGCAGTCTTCAGACAGAGAACACTGAAGCTTTCTTT. This sequence joins TRBV12-3 or TRBV12-4 and TRBJ1-1; maybe TRBD1 (5 bases). Between the trimmed V and J ends, which lost 5 bases and 1 base, there was a span of 11 bases. This CDR3 has 14 amino acids.

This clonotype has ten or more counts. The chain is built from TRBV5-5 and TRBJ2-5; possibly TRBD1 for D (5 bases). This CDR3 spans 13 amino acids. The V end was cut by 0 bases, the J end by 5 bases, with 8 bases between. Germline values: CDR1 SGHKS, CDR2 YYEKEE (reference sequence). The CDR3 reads CASSLEGWETQYF. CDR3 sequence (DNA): TGTGCCAGCAGCTTGGAGGGGTGGGAGACCCAGTACTTC.

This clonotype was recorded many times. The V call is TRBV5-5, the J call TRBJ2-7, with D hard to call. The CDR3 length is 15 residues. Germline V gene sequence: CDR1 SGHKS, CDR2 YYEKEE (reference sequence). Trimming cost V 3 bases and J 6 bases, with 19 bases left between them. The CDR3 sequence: CASSSSASPNPEQYF. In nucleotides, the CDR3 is TGTGCCAGCAGCTCTTCGGCATCGCCAAATCCCGAGCAGTACTTC.

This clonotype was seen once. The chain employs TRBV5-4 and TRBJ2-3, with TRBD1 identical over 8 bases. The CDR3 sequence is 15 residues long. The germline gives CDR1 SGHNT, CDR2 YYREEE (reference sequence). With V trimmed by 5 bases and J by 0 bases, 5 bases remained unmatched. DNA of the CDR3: TGTGCCAGCAGTTACAGGGGGTATAGCACAGATACGCAGTATTTT. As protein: CASSYRGYSTDTQYF.

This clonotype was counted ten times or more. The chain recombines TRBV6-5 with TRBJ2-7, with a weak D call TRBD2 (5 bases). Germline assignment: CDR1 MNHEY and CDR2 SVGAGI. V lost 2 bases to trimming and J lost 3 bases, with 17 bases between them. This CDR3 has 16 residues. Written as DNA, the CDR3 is TGTGCCAGCAGTTACACCGACGCCGGGGTACTCTACGAGCAGTACTTC. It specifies CASSYTDAGVLYEQYF.

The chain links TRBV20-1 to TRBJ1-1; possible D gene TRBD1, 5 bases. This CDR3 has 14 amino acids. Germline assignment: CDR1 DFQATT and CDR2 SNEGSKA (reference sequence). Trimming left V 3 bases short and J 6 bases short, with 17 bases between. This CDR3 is CSASSGTDVPEAFF. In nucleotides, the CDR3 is TGCAGTGCTAGTTCCGGGACGGACGTCCCTGAAGCTTTCTTT.

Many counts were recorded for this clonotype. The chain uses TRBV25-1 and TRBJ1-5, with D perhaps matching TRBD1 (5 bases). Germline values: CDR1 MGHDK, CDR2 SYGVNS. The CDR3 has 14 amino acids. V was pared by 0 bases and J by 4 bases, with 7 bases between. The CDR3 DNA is TGTGCCAGCAGTGAATATGGGGGAAATCAGCCCCAGCATTTT. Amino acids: CASSEYGGNQPQHF.

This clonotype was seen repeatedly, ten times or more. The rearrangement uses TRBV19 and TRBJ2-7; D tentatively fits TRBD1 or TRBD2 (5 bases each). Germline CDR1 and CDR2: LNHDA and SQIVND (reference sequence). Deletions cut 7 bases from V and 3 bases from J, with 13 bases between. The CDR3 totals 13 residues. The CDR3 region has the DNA TGTGCCAGTAACGTGCCAGGGAGCTACGAGCAGTACTTC. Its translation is CASNVPGSYEQYF.

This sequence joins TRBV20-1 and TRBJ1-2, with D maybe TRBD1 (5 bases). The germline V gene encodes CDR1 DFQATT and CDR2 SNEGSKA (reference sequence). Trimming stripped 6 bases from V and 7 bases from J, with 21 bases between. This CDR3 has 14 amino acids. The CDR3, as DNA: TGCAGTGCCACCCCCGGGCCGACAGAAATTGGCTACACCTTC. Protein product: CSATPGPTEIGYTF.

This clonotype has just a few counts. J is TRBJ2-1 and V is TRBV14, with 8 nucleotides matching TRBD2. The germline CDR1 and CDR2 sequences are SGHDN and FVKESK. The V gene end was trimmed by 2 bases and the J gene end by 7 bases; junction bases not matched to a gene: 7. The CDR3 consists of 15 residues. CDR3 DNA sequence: TGTGCCAGCAGCCAACTAGCGGGTGTGGGTAATGAGCAGTTCTTC. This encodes CASSQLAGVGNEQFF.

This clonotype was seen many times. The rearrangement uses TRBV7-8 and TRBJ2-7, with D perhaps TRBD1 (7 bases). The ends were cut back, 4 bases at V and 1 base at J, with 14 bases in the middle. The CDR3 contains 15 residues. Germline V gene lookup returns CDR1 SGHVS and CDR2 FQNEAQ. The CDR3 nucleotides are TGTGCCAGCAGCTCACAGACAGGGAGGTCCTACGAGCAGTACTTC. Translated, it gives CASSSQTGRSYEQYF.

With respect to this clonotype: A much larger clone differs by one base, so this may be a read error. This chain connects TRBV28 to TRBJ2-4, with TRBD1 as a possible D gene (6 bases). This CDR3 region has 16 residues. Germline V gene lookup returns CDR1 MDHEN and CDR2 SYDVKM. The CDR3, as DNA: TGTGCCAGCAGTTCCTACAGGGTTCTAGCCAATAACATTCAGTACTTC. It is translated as CASSSYRVLANNIQYF.

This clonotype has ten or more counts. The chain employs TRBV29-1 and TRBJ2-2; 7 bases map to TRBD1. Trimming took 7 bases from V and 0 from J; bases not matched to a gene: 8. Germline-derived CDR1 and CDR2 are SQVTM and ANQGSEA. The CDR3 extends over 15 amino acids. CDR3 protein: CSGSRGNTNTGELFF. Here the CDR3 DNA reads TGCAGCGGCTCCAGGGGGAACACGAACACCGGGGAGCTGTTTTTT.

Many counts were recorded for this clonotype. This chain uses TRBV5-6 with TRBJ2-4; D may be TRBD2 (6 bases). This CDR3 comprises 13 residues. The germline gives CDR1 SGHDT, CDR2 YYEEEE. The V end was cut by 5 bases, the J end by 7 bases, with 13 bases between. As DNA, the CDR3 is TGTGCCAGCAGTACCGGGACTTCGAACATTCAGTACTTC. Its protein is CASSTGTSNIQYF. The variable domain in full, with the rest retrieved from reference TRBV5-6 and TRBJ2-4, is DAGVTQSPTHLIKTRGQQVTLRCSPKSGHDTVSWYQQALGQGPQFIFQYYEEEERQRGNFPDRFSGHQFPNYSSELNVNALLLGDSALYLCASSTGTSNIQYFGAGTRLSVL.

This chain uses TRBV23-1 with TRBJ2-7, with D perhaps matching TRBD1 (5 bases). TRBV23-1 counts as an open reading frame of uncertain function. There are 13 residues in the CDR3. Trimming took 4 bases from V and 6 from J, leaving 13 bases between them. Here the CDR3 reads CASSPWTPFEQYF. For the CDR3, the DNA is TGCGCCAGCAGTCCCTGGACACCATTCGAGCAGTACTTC.

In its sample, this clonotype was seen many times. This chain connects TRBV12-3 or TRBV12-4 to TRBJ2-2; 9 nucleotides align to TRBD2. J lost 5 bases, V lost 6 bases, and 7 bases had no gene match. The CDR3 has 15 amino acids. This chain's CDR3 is CASRLASGVTGELFF. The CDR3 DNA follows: TGTGCCAGCAGACTTGCTAGCGGGGTAACCGGGGAGCTGTTTTTT.

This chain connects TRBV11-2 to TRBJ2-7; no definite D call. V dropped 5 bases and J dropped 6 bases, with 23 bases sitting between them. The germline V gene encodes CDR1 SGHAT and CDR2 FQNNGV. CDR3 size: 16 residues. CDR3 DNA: TGTGCCAGCAGCCCCCGAGCATGGATAACGAGCTCCGAGCAGTACTTC. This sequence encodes CASSPRAWITSSEQYF.

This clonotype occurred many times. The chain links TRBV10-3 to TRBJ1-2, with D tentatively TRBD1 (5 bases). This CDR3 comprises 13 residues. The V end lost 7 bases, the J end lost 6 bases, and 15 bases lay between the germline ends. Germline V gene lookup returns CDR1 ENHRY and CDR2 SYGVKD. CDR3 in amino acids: CAITATAEHGYTF. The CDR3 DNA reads TGTGCCATCACCGCGACAGCGGAACATGGCTACACCTTC.